These T cell receptor beta chains were read from a single sample in a study of Tregs in tolerant kidney transplant recipients. The data were produced by immunoSEQ multiplex PCR, yet TCRdb's version contains in-frame clones alone and is incomplete. Here the sample spans some 70,000 clones, roughly 89% being singletons. The sample in question was CD8+ T cells from blood, obtained before the transplant. Receptors originate from a human donor who received a combined kidney and bone marrow transplant. Both conserved end residues are part of each CDR3. The order of the fields is J gene, V gene, CDR3 protein.

J gene: TRBJ2-3
V gene: TRBV9
CDR3 protein: CASSVAGTPSTDTQYF

J gene: TRBJ2-7
V gene: TRBV9
CDR3 protein: CASSANPGQDSYEQYF

J gene: TRBJ1-1
V gene: TRBV29-1
CDR3 protein: CSVVRNTEAFF

J gene: TRBJ2-1
V gene: TRBV9
CDR3 protein: CASRATGGPSHEQFF

J gene: TRBJ1-1
V gene: TRBV16
CDR3 protein: CASSHSGGTGATEAFF

J gene: TRBJ2-7
V gene: TRBV28
CDR3 protein: CASHWAQAGVYEQYF

J gene: TRBJ1-6
V gene: TRBV4-3
CDR3 protein: CASSQGVVFNSPLHF

J gene: TRBJ2-7
V gene: TRBV29-1
CDR3 protein: CSVLSDRVTYEQYF

J gene: TRBJ2-7
V gene: TRBV12-5
CDR3 protein: CASGLTGTYEQYF

J gene: TRBJ2-7
V gene: TRBV10-3
CDR3 protein: CAISETDSRTSGGYEQYF

J gene: TRBJ1-6
V gene: TRBV7-9
CDR3 protein: CASSLFVSSPLHF

J gene: TRBJ2-4
V gene: TRBV5-4
CDR3 protein: CASSFSPGGSEIGAKNIQYF

J gene: TRBJ2-7
V gene: TRBV19
CDR3 protein: CASKQGNHYEQYF

J gene: TRBJ2-6
V gene: TRBV5-4
CDR3 protein: CASRRTGTPSGANVLTF

J gene: TRBJ2-7
V gene: TRBV7-9
CDR3 protein: CASSPGGNSEQYF

J gene: TRBJ2-5
V gene: TRBV29-1
CDR3 protein: CSFLFYREGETQYF

J gene: TRBJ2-1
V gene: TRBV6-5
CDR3 protein: CASSLLAGAYNEQFF

J gene: TRBJ2-7
V gene: TRBV5-8
CDR3 protein: CASSLDWGGYEQYF

J gene: TRBJ2-2
V gene: TRBV4-1
CDR3 protein: CASSQDGGGAAGELFF

J gene: TRBJ1-5
V gene: TRBV13
CDR3 protein: CASSLRTVNQPQHF

J gene: TRBJ2-5
V gene: TRBV7-9
CDR3 protein: CASRGEETQYF

J gene: TRBJ1-1
V gene: TRBV15
CDR3 protein: CATRIEKYTEAFF

J gene: TRBJ2-5
V gene: TRBV7-3
CDR3 protein: CASSQGQYQETQYF

J gene: TRBJ1-2
V gene: TRBV2
CDR3 protein: CASSEFRGGAVSGYTF

J gene: TRBJ2-2
V gene: TRBV25-1
CDR3 protein: CASSEGAGYTGELFF

J gene: TRBJ2-5
V gene: TRBV10-3
CDR3 protein: CAISDLAGGPAKETQYF

J gene: TRBJ2-2
V gene: TRBV27
CDR3 protein: CATKVWGEDRTGELFF

J gene: TRBJ1-2
V gene: TRBV21-1
CDR3 protein: CASSKVRRYGYTF

J gene: TRBJ1-3
V gene: TRBV28
CDR3 protein: CASSLLVQDLGNTIYF

J gene: TRBJ1-4
V gene: TRBV4-1
CDR3 protein: CASSHAGTGVLVNEKLFF

J gene: .
V gene: TRBV13
CDR3 protein: CASSSQSLAGVTQPYEQYF

J gene: TRBJ2-7
V gene: TRBV9
CDR3 protein: CASSGGSAYEQYF

J gene: TRBJ2-7
V gene: TRBV30
CDR3 protein: CAWIPLDRESREQYF

J gene: TRBJ1-4
V gene: TRBV5-6
CDR3 protein: CASSPGTGNEKLFF

J gene: TRBJ1-1
V gene: TRBV4-2
CDR3 protein: CASSQVPMNTEAFF

J gene: TRBJ1-4
V gene: TRBV4-2
CDR3 protein: CASSLDSREKLFF

J gene: TRBJ2-5
V gene: TRBV7-8
CDR3 protein: CASIAGGPGTQYF

J gene: TRBJ2-5
V gene: TRBV9
CDR3 protein: CASSVVAGGGEQYF

J gene: TRBJ1-6
V gene: TRBV9
CDR3 protein: CASSVEEGAGSPLHF

J gene: TRBJ1-2
V gene: TRBV11-2
CDR3 protein: CASSLIPRGQNYGYTF

J gene: TRBJ2-7
V gene: TRBV14
CDR3 protein: CASSQDPPGTVPYEQYF

J gene: TRBJ2-2
V gene: TRBV9
CDR3 protein: CASSVGDLGARTGELFF

J gene: TRBJ2-2
V gene: TRBV13
CDR3 protein: CASSSGQLAGELFF